Listed below are T cell receptor beta chains from one sample, sequenced in a study of shared clonotypes between healthy human individuals. Method: immunoSEQ multiplex PCR; TCRdb's copy keeps in-frame clones and lacks some. The repertoire includes roughly 2.2 million clones, roughly 92% of them detected once, and about 0.36% sits in the top ten. The sample was naive CD4+ T cells from PBMCs. The receptors were gathered from a young man in good health. Some clones in this sample may be carry-over from other donors' samples. Each CDR3 is given with its conserved first and last residue. The D gene is left open where the match is weak. Size values are once, few and many counts, or a class for expanded clones, and some rows have none.

V: TRBV30
J: TRBJ1-2
D: TRBD1
size: -
DNA: TGTGCCTGGAGTCTTTGGACAGGGGGCGCCGGCTACACCTTC
CDR3: CAWSLWTGGAGYTF

V: TRBV18
J: TRBJ2-4
D: -
size: -
DNA: TGTGCCAGCTCACCAGGACTAAATGAAGCCAAAAACATTCAGTACTTC
CDR3: CASSPGLNEAKNIQYF

V: TRBV28
J: TRBJ1-1
D: -
size: -
DNA: TGTGCCAGCAGTTTCCCCCGGCCTGGGGGAATGAACACTGAAGCTTTCTTT
CDR3: CASSFPRPGGMNTEAFF

V: TRBV19
J: TRBJ1-5
D: -
size: once
DNA: TGTGCCAGTAGTCCCCGCGAGGTTAGCCAGCCCCAGCATTTT
CDR3: CASSPREVSQPQHF

V: TRBV19
J: TRBJ1-4
D: TRBD1
size: -
DNA: TGTGCCAGTAGTCTACAGGGGGCAACTAATGAAAAACTGTTTTTT
CDR3: CASSLQGATNEKLFF

V: TRBV7-2
J: TRBJ1-2
D: -
size: once
DNA: TGTGCCAGCAGCTTAGGAGGGTCTATGTTTGGCTACACCTTC
CDR3: CASSLGGSMFGYTF

V: TRBV7-8
J: TRBJ1-5
D: TRBD1
size: once
DNA: TGTGCCAGCAGCCTCGGACAGGGTAATCAGCCCCAGCATTTT
CDR3: CASSLGQGNQPQHF

V: TRBV18
J: TRBJ1-3
D: -
size: -
DNA: TGTGCCAGCTCACCCGGCTTTACTGGAAACACCATATATTTT
CDR3: CASSPGFTGNTIYF

V: TRBV18
J: TRBJ2-6
D: -
size: once
DNA: TGTGCCAGCCAAATACAAGGGGGATCTGGGGCCAACGTCCTGACTTTC
CDR3: CASQIQGGSGANVLTF

V: TRBV7-9
J: TRBJ2-2
D: -
size: -
DNA: TGTGCCAGCAGCTTAACCCGCACCGGGGAGCTGTTTTTT
CDR3: CASSLTRTGELFF

V: TRBV27
J: TRBJ2-7
D: -
size: -
DNA: TGTGCCAGCAGTTTATCGTATACAGGCACCTACGAGCAGTACTTC
CDR3: CASSLSYTGTYEQYF

V: TRBV29-1
J: TRBJ2-7
D: -
size: once
DNA: TGCAGCGTTGAAGGGGTCAGGGGAGGCGAGCAGTACTTC
CDR3: CSVEGVRGGEQYF

V: TRBV7-2
J: TRBJ1-2
D: -
size: -
DNA: TGTGCCAGCAGCTTAGCGTGGGGGGAAATAGCCCATGGCTACACCTTC
CDR3: CASSLAWGEIAHGYTF

V: TRBV5-4
J: TRBJ2-6
D: -
size: -
DNA: TGTGCCAGCAGCTCGAACACGGGAGGGGCCAACGTCCTGACTTTC
CDR3: CASSSNTGGANVLTF

V: TRBV7-8
J: TRBJ2-2
D: -
size: -
DNA: TGTGCCAGCAGCTGGACCAGACTGAACACCGGGGAGCTGTTTTTT
CDR3: CASSWTRLNTGELFF

V: TRBV5-1
J: TRBJ2-1
D: -
size: -
DNA: TGCGCCAGCAGCTCGGGACGTCTAGCGGAGCAGTTCTTC
CDR3: CASSSGRLAEQFF

V: TRBV10-3
J: TRBJ2-1
D: TRBD2
size: -
DNA: TGTGCCATCAGTGAGCCAGGGACTAGCGGGAGTAATGAGCAGTTCTTC
CDR3: CAISEPGTSGSNEQFF

V: TRBV5-4
J: TRBJ2-7
D: TRBD2
size: -
DNA: TGTGCCAGCAGCTTGGCGGTAGCGGGGTACTCCTACGAGCAGTACTTC
CDR3: CASSLAVAGYSYEQYF

V: TRBV7-3
J: TRBJ2-2
D: -
size: -
DNA: TGTGCCAGCAGCTTATCCCCCCCTTCCGGGGAGCTGTTTTTT
CDR3: CASSLSPPSGELFF

V: TRBV30
J: TRBJ1-5
D: -
size: -
DNA: TGTGCCTGGAACGCGGGGAGGAATCAGCCCCAGCATTTT
CDR3: CAWNAGRNQPQHF

V: TRBV7-8
J: TRBJ1-5
D: -
size: -
DNA: TGTGCCAGCGCTCCCGGGTTTAGGGGTAGTCAGCCCCAGCATTTT
CDR3: CASAPGFRGSQPQHF

V: TRBV7-3
J: TRBJ1-2
D: -
size: -
DNA: TGTGCCAGCAGCCCCGGAAGGGACCCTTTCTATGGCTACACCTTC
CDR3: CASSPGRDPFYGYTF

V: TRBV25-1
J: TRBJ2-1
D: -
size: -
DNA: TGTGCCAGCAGTGATTTTGCGGGGGCGAATGAGCAGTTCTTC
CDR3: CASSDFAGANEQFF

V: TRBV29-1
J: TRBJ1-1
D: -
size: -
DNA: TGCAGCGTTAACAGGGCGGCCCGGCCTCTTGAAGCTTTCTTT
CDR3: CSVNRAARPLEAFF

V: TRBV5-1
J: TRBJ1-3
D: TRBD1
size: -
DNA: TGCGCCAGCAGCCAAATGACAGGGCCCGGAAACACCATATATTTT
CDR3: CASSQMTGPGNTIYF

V: TRBV28
J: TRBJ1-2
D: TRBD1
size: -
DNA: TGTGCCAGCTGGGGACAGACCTTCTATGGCTACACCTTC
CDR3: CASWGQTFYGYTF

V: TRBV4-1
J: TRBJ1-4
D: TRBD1
size: -
DNA: TGCGCCAGCAGCCAGACAGGGTCGGGCGTCGTTGAAAAACTGTTTTTT
CDR3: CASSQTGSGVVEKLFF

V: TRBV5-1
J: TRBJ2-3
D: TRBD1
size: -
DNA: TGCGCCAGCAGCCCGGAGGACAGGGGAACGTACCCCACAGATACGCAGTATTTT
CDR3: CASSPEDRGTYPTDTQYF

V: TRBV6-5
J: TRBJ1-3
D: TRBD1
size: -
DNA: TGTGCCAGCAGTCGGACAGGGGATCCTGGAAACACCATATATTTT
CDR3: CASSRTGDPGNTIYF

V: TRBV29-1
J: TRBJ2-5
D: -
size: -
DNA: TGCAGCGTTCGACAGCCCCTCGGCGAGACCCAGTACTTC
CDR3: CSVRQPLGETQYF

V: TRBV18
J: TRBJ2-2
D: TRBD2
size: -
DNA: TGTGCCAGCTCAACCACGGCGGGAGGAACCGGGGAGCTGTTTTTT
CDR3: CASSTTAGGTGELFF

V: TRBV6-1
J: TRBJ2-7
D: -
size: -
DNA: TGTGCCACCAGAACAGCAGGGCCCTACGAGCAGTACTTC
CDR3: CATRTAGPYEQYF

V: TRBV7-9
J: TRBJ1-3
D: TRBD1
size: -
DNA: TGTGCCAGCAGGGGACAGGGTCCTGGAAACACCATATATTTT
CDR3: CASRGQGPGNTIYF

V: TRBV27
J: TRBJ2-1
D: TRBD2
size: -
DNA: TGTGCCAGCAGTTACCCCTCGACTAGCGGGATAGGCCGCAATGAGCAGTTCTTC
CDR3: CASSYPSTSGIGRNEQFF

V: TRBV19
J: TRBJ2-7
D: -
size: -
DNA: TGTGCCACCGGAGGAGCTGTGGGGGGTACCCACGAGCAGTACTTC
CDR3: CATGGAVGGTHEQYF

V: TRBV6-1
J: TRBJ2-1
D: -
size: -
DNA: TGTGCCAGCAATAGACAGGAGTACAATGAGCAGTTCTTC
CDR3: CASNRQEYNEQFF

V: TRBV7-3
J: TRBJ2-3
D: TRBD1
size: -
DNA: TGTGCCAGCAGCTTGAGGGGGCGAGTTATCACAGATACGCAGTATTTT
CDR3: CASSLRGRVITDTQYF

V: TRBV4-1
J: TRBJ2-1
D: TRBD2
size: -
DNA: TGCGCCAGCAGCCAAGTTCGGGGGGTTTCGAATGAGCAGTTCTTC
CDR3: CASSQVRGVSNEQFF

V: TRBV25-1
J: TRBJ1-2
D: -
size: -
DNA: TGTGCCAGCAGTGAATGGAACGGCTATGGCTACACCTTC
CDR3: CASSEWNGYGYTF

V: TRBV19
J: TRBJ2-7
D: TRBD1
size: -
DNA: TGTGCCAGTACGCCCGGGGACAGAATTAACGAGCAGTACTTC
CDR3: CASTPGDRINEQYF

V: TRBV5-4
J: TRBJ2-5
D: -
size: -
DNA: TGTGCCAGCAGCGGGGGACGGGAAGAGACCCAGTACTTC
CDR3: CASSGGREETQYF

V: TRBV12-5
J: TRBJ1-1
D: -
size: -
DNA: TGTGCTAGTGGTTTGGGGGAGGCGGGGACTGAAGCTTTCTTT
CDR3: CASGLGEAGTEAFF

V: TRBV10-3
J: TRBJ2-1
D: TRBD2
size: -
DNA: TGTGCCATCAGGGGACCAAGCGGGAGGGCGAATGAGCAGTTCTTC
CDR3: CAIRGPSGRANEQFF

V: TRBV11-3
J: TRBJ2-4
D: TRBD1
size: -
DNA: TGTGCCAGCAGCCTATGGGACAGGGAAGCCAAAAACATTCAGTACTTC
CDR3: CASSLWDREAKNIQYF

V: TRBV5-1
J: TRBJ1-3
D: -
size: -
DNA: TGCGCCAGCAGCTTGGGGCAGTACTCTGGAAACACCATATATTTT
CDR3: CASSLGQYSGNTIYF